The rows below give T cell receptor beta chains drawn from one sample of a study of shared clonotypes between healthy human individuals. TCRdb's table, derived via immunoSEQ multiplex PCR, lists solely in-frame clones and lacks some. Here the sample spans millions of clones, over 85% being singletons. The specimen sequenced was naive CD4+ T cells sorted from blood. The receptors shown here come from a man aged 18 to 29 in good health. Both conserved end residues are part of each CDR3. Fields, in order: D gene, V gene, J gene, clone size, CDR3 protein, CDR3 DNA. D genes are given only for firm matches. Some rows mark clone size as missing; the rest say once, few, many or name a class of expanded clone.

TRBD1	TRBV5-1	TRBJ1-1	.	CASSLEGGAFLMNTEAFF	TGCGCCAGCAGCTTGGAAGGGGGCGCGTTTCTCATGAACACTGAAGCTTTCTTT
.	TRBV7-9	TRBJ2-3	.	CASILSDLKTDTQYF	TGTGCCAGCATCCTTTCGGACCTAAAAACAGATACGCAGTATTTT
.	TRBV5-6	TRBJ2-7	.	CASSSVGGRGSYEQYF	TGTGCCAGCAGCTCGGTAGGTGGGAGAGGCTCCTACGAGCAGTACTTC
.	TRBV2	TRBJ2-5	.	CASRGLGARKETQYF	TGTGCCAGCAGGGGGCTAGGCGCGAGGAAGGAGACCCAGTACTTC
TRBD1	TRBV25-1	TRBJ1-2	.	CASSEWDRAGDGYTF	TGTGCCAGCAGTGAGTGGGACAGGGCGGGGGATGGCTACACCTTC
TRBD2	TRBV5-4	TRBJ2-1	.	CASSLASGGPYNEQFF	TGTGCCAGCAGCTTGGCTAGCGGGGGGCCCTACAATGAGCAGTTCTTC
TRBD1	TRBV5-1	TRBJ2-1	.	CASSLVGQSYYNEQFF	TGCGCCAGCAGCTTGGTGGGACAGAGTTACTACAATGAGCAGTTCTTC
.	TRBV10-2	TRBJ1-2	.	CASSEYGQRPNYGYTF	TGCGCCAGCAGTGAGTATGGACAGAGACCTAACTATGGCTACACCTTC
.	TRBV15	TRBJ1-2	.	CATSRGAAPNYGYTF	TGTGCCACCAGCAGAGGGGCAGCCCCTAACTATGGCTACACCTTC
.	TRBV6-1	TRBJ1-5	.	CASSDNSNQPQHF	TGTGCCAGCAGTGATAATAGCAATCAGCCCCAGCATTTT
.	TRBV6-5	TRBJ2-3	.	CASSYWDTDTQYF	TGTGCCAGCAGTTACTGGGACACAGATACGCAGTATTTT
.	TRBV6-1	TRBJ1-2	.	CASSEERGGPYGYTF	TGTGCCAGCAGTGAGGAGAGGGGCGGACCCTATGGCTACACCTTC
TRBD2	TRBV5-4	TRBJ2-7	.	CASSFALGRGSGTGYEQYF	TGTGCCAGCAGCTTCGCGTTAGGGCGCGGTAGCGGGACCGGCTACGAGCAGTACTTC
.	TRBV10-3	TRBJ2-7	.	CACGTNEYEQYF	TGTGCCTGCGGGACAAATGAATACGAGCAGTACTTC
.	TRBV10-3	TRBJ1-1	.	CAISLLGYTEAFF	TGTGCCATCAGTCTATTGGGGTACACTGAAGCTTTCTTT
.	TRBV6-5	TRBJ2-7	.	CASRAPLTYEQYF	TGTGCCAGCAGAGCCCCCTTAACCTACGAGCAGTACTTC
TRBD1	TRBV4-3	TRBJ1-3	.	CASSQVAGTGPGNTIYF	TGCGCCAGCAGCCAAGTGGCCGGGACAGGACCTGGAAACACCATATATTTT
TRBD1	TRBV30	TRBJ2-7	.	CAWSAGTGRSEQYF	TGTGCCTGGAGTGCCGGGACAGGGCGTTCCGAGCAGTACTTC
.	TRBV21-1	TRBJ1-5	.	CASSKVGTGWRQKQPQHF	TGTGCCAGCAGCAAAGTAGGGACAGGGTGGCGGCAGAAGCAGCCCCAGCATTTT
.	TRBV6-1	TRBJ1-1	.	CASSPNTNPNTEAFF	TGTGCCAGCAGTCCGAACACGAACCCTAACACTGAAGCTTTCTTT
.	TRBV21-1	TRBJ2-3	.	CASTPKSYSTDTQYF	TGTGCCAGCACCCCCAAGAGTTACAGTACAGATACGCAGTATTTT
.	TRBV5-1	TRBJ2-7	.	CASSSHPPTGAYEQYF	TGCGCCAGCAGCTCGCATCCCCCGACGGGAGCCTACGAGCAGTACTTC
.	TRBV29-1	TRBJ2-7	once	CSVGGNSYEQYF	TGCAGCGTTGGAGGGAACTCCTACGAGCAGTACTTC
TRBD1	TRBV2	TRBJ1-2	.	CASRQGAGYGYTF	TGTGCCAGCAGGCAGGGGGCAGGGTATGGCTACACCTTC
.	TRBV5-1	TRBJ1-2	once	CASSLGPGAMDGYTF	TGCGCCAGCAGCTTGGGTCCGGGGGCGATGGATGGCTACACCTTC
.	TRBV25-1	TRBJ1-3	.	CASSETQGTRISGNTIYF	TGTGCCAGCAGTGAGACCCAGGGGACTCGAATTTCTGGAAACACCATATATTTT
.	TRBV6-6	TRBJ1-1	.	CASSYLRMGMGTEAFF	TGTGCCAGCAGTTACCTTCGGATGGGGATGGGCACTGAAGCTTTCTTT
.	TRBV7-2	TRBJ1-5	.	CASSLERDQPQHF	TGTGCCAGCAGCTTAGAAAGAGATCAGCCCCAGCATTTT
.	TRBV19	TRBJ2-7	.	CASRPQAQAEVYEQYF	TGTGCCAGTAGACCACAAGCACAGGCCGAGGTCTACGAGCAGTACTTC
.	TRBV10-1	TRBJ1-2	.	CASSESRGPTGGYTF	TGCGCCAGCAGTGAGTCGAGAGGACCGACCGGTGGCTACACCTTC
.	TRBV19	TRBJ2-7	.	CASSIWAGASYEQYF	TGTGCCAGTAGTATTTGGGCAGGAGCTTCATACGAGCAGTACTTC
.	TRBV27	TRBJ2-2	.	CASSFSTGELFF	TGTGCCAGCAGTTTTAGCACCGGGGAGCTGTTTTTT
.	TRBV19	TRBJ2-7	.	CASRRAGGSYEQYF	TGTGCCAGTAGGAGGGCAGGAGGCTCCTACGAGCAGTACTTC
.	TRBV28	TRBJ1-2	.	CASSFQGNGYTF	TGTGCCAGCAGTTTTCAGGGTAATGGCTACACCTTC
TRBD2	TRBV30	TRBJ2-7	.	CAWSVFSSGVYEQYF	TGTGCCTGGAGTGTATTTTCTAGCGGTGTGTACGAGCAGTACTTC
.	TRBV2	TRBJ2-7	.	CASRPHLEDYEQYF	TGTGCCAGCAGGCCTCATCTAGAAGACTACGAGCAGTACTTC
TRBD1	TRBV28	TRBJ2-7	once	CASSSGQRPYEQYF	TGTGCCAGCAGCTCGGGACAGCGCCCCTACGAGCAGTACTTC
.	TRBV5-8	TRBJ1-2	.	CASSRRDISF	TGTGCCAGCAGCCGGAGGGACATCTCCTTC
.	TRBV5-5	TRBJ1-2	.	CASSLGVNYGYTF	TGTGCCAGCAGCTTGGGAGTTAACTATGGCTACACCTTC
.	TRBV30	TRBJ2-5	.	CAWSQGYQETQYF	TGTGCCTGGAGTCAGGGGTACCAAGAGACCCAGTACTTC
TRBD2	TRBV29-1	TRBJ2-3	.	CSVKMASGSSDTQYF	TGCAGCGTCAAAATGGCTAGCGGGAGCTCAGATACGCAGTATTTT
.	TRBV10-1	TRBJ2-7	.	CASSEDGGRSYEQYF	TGCGCCAGCAGTGAGGACGGGGGCCGGTCCTACGAGCAGTACTTC
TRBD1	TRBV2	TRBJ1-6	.	CASTGTGGANSPLHF	TGTGCCAGCACCGGGACAGGGGGAGCCAATTCACCCCTCCACTTT
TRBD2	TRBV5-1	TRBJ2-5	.	CASRQGTSGETQYF	TGCGCCAGCAGACAGGGGACTAGCGGAGAGACCCAGTACTTC
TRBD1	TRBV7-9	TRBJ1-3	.	CASSPRGQGASGNTIYF	TGTGCCAGCAGCCCACGGGGACAGGGGGCTTCTGGAAACACCATATATTTT
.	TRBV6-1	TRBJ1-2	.	CASSEIRAGNYGYTF	TGTGCCAGCAGTGAAATCAGGGCAGGGAACTATGGCTACACCTTC
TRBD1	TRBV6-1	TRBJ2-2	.	CASRRTGAGELFF	TGTGCCAGCAGGCGGACAGGGGCCGGGGAGCTGTTTTTT
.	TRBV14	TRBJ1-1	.	CASSQSSGYWNTEAFF	TGTGCCAGCAGCCAATCGTCGGGGTACTGGAACACTGAAGCTTTCTTT
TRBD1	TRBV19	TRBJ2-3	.	CASASTGLTDTQYF	TGTGCCAGTGCTTCGACAGGGCTCACAGATACGCAGTATTTT
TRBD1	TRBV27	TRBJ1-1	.	CASRPRGDRDWNTEAFF	TGTGCCAGCAGGCCGAGGGGGGACAGGGATTGGAACACTGAAGCTTTCTTT
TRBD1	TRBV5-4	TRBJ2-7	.	CASSLEGTGKGEQYF	TGTGCCAGCAGCTTGGAGGGGACAGGAAAAGGCGAGCAGTACTTC
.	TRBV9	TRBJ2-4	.	CASSVDPGAADPAKNIQYF	TGTGCCAGCAGCGTAGATCCTGGAGCGGCTGACCCAGCCAAAAACATTCAGTACTTC
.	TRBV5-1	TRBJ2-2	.	CASSRGLTNTGELFF	TGCGCCAGCAGCCGCGGACTTACGAACACCGGGGAGCTGTTTTTT
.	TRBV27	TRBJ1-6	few	CASSLQTYNSPLHF	TGTGCCAGCAGTTTACAGACCTATAATTCACCCCTCCACTTT
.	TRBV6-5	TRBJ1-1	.	CASSLGKGTEAFF	TGTGCCAGCAGTCTTGGAAAGGGCACTGAAGCTTTCTTT
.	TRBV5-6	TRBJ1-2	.	CASSVQGGYTF	TGTGCCAGCAGCGTACAGGGTGGCTACACCTTC
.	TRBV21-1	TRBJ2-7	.	CARPRMGTGAYEQYF	TGTGCCAGGCCACGGATGGGGACAGGGGCCTACGAGCAGTACTTC
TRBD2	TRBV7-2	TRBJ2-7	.	CASSLQGGSPYEQYF	TGTGCCAGCAGCTTACAGGGCGGGAGTCCGTACGAGCAGTACTTC
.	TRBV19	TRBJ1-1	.	CASKPTVVNTEAFF	TGTGCCAGTAAGCCGACAGTTGTGAACACTGAAGCTTTCTTT